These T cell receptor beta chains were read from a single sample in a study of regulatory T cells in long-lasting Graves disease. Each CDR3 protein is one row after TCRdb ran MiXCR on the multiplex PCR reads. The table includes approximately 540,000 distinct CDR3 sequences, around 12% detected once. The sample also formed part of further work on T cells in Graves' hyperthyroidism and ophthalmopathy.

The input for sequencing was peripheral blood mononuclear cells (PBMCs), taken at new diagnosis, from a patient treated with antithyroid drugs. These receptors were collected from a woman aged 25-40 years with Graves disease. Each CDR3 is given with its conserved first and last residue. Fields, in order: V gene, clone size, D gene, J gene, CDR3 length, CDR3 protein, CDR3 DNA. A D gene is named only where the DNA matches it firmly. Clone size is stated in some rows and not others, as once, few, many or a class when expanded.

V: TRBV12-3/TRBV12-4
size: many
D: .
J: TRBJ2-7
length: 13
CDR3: CASSHRRAYEQYF
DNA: TGTGCCAGCAGTCACAGGCGTGCCTACGAGCAGTACTTC

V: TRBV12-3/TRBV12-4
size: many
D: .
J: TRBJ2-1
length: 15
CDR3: CASTKTGSLYNEQFF
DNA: TGTGCCAGCACCAAAACAGGGTCCCTATACAATGAGCAGTTCTTC

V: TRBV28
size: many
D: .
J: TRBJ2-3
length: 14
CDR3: CASREATSTDTQYF
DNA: TGTGCCAGCAGAGAAGCGACTAGCACAGATACGCAGTATTTT

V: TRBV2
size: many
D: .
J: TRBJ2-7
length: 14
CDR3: CASSEIGDSYEQYF
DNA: TGTGCCAGCAGTGAAATAGGCGACAGCTACGAGCAGTACTTC

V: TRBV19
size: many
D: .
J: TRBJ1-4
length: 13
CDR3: CASSMGPNEKLFF
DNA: TGTGCCAGTAGTATGGGGCCCAATGAAAAACTGTTTTTT

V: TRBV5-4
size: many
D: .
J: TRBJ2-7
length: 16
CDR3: CASSLTIRGAAYEQYF
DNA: TGTGCCAGCAGCCTAACAATAAGAGGGGCCGCCTACGAGCAGTACTTC

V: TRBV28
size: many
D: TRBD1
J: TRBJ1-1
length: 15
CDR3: CASSETGGSNTEAFF
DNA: TGTGCCAGCAGTGAGACAGGGGGATCGAACACTGAAGCTTTCTTT

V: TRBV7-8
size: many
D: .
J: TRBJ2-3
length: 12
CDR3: CASSLAADTQYF
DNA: TGTGCCAGCAGCTTAGCGGCAGATACGCAGTATTTT

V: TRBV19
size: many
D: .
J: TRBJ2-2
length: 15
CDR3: CASSVHRGGTGELFF
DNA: TGTGCCAGTAGTGTTCACAGGGGGGGCACCGGGGAGCTGTTTTTT

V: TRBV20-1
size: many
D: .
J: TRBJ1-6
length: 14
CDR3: CSARDVGVNSPLHF
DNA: TGCAGTGCTAGAGACGTAGGAGTCAATTCACCCCTCCACTTT

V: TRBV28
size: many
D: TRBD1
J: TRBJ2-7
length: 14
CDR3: CASRGTGGFYEQYF
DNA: TGTGCCAGCAGGGGGACAGGCGGATTCTACGAGCAGTACTTC

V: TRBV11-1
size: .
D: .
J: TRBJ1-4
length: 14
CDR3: CASSSRRSNEKLFF
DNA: TGTGCCAGCAGCAGTCGTCGGAGTAATGAAAAACTGTTTTTT

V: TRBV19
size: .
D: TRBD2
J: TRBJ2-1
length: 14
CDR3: CASKTSGARNEQFF
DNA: TGTGCCAGTAAAACTAGCGGAGCAAGGAATGAGCAGTTCTTC

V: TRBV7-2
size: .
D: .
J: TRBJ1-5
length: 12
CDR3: CASSFGQQPQHF
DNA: TGTGCCAGCAGCTTTGGGCAACAGCCCCAGCATTTT

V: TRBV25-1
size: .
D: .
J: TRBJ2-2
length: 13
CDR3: CASSTGTTGELFF
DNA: TGTGCCAGCTCCACAGGGACCACCGGGGAGCTGTTTTTT

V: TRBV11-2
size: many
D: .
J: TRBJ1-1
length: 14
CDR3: CASSLGLVGQEAFF
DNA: TGTGCCAGCAGCTTAGGCCTTGTCGGACAGGAAGCTTTCTTT

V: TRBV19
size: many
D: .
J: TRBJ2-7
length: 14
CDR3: CASSMLLGSYEQYF
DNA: TGTGCCAGTAGTATGCTACTGGGGAGCTACGAGCAGTACTTC

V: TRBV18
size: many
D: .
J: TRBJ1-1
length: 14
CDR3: CASSPPSKNTEAFF
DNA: TGTGCCAGCAGCCCACCCTCTAAGAACACTGAAGCTTTCTTT

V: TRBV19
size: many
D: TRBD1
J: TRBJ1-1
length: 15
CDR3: CASSAYRGVNTEAFF
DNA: TGTGCCAGTAGTGCCTACAGGGGCGTGAACACTGAAGCTTTCTTT

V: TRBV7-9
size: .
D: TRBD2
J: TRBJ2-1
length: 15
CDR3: CASTSTAGEVSEQFF
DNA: TGTGCCAGCACCTCCACAGCGGGAGAGGTTAGTGAGCAGTTCTTC

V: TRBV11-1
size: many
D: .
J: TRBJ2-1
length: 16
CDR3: CASSLIGVHPYNEQFF
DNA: TGTGCCAGCAGCTTAATAGGGGTACATCCTTACAATGAGCAGTTCTTC

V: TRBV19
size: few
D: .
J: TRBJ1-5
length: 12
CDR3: CASSKLSQPQHF
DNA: TGTGCCAGTAGTAAACTAAGCCAGCCCCAGCATTTT

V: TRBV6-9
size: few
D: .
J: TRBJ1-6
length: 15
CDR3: CASSFGGGYNSPLHF
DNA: TGTGCCAGCAGTTTCGGGGGGGGCTATAATTCACCCCTCCACTTT

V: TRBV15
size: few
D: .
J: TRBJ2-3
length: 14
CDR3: CATSIEMGPNTQYF
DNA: TGTGCCACCAGCATCGAGATGGGGCCAAATACGCAGTATTTT

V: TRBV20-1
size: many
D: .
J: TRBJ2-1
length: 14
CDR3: CSARDYGTHNEQFF
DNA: TGCAGTGCTAGAGATTACGGGACCCACAATGAGCAGTTCTTC

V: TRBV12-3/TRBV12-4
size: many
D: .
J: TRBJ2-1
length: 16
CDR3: CASSLSAGLSRNEQFF
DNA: TGTGCCAGCAGCCTCAGTGCGGGGCTTAGTCGGAATGAGCAGTTCTTC

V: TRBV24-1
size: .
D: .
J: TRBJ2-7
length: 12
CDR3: CPGCRRSYEQYF
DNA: TGCCCCGGATGTAGGCGCTCCTACGAGCAGTACTTC

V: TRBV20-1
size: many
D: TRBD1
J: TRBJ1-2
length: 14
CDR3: CSATGQVEYYGYTF
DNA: TGCAGTGCTACGGGACAGGTGGAGTACTATGGCTACACCTTC

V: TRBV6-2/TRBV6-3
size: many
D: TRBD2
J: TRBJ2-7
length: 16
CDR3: CASSYQGLAGGYEQYF
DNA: TGTGCCAGCAGTTACCAGGGACTAGCGGGGGGCTACGAGCAGTACTTC